One and the same sample provided the 26 T cell receptor beta chains below, sequenced in a study of tumor-infiltrating lymphocytes in primary liver carcinoma. Unsorted bulk tissue, about 20-32 mg of it, served as the source for co-extraction of RNA and DNA. A primer in the constant region served to generate TCR beta cDNA from 500 ng of total RNA. Three-round nested multiplex PCR performed with slightly modified ARM-PCR produced the TCR beta libraries. Each of the first two PCR rounds ran about 9 cycles with TRBV1-TRBV30 forward and C-beta reverse primers. In TCRdb, the multiplex PCR reads were re-called with MiXCR into one record per CDR3 protein. The data show about 84,000 distinct CDR3 sequences, 72% seen once. The sample taken for sequencing was liver tumor tissue from sampling region 1. The subset here: tumor region T1, superior pole. The receptors shown here come from a man aged 40-49 years with primary liver carcinoma and hepatitis B virus infection.

This clonotype was detected once. Compared with germline, one end of the junction differs, possibly owing to a read error. The chain carries TRBV11-2 and TRBJ1-2; tentative D call: TRBD1 (5 bases). Germline values: CDR1 SGHAT, CDR2 FQNNGV. This CDR3 is 13 amino acids long. The CDR3 here is CASGLEGKYDYTF. DNA for the CDR3: TGTGCCAGCGGCTTAGAGGGGAAATATGACTACACCTTC.

Details on this clonotype: One junction end disagrees with the germline gene, perhaps due to a read error. The chain has TRBV6-5 and TRBJ2-1; perhaps TRBD2 as D (6 bases). This CDR3 is 16 amino acids long. Germline CDR1 and CDR2: MNHEY and SVGAGI. The CDR3 coding sequence is TGTGCCATCAGTTACTCGCTAGCGCCTCCACCGTTCGGGCAGTTCTTC. It codes for CAISYSLAPPPFGQFF.

For this clonotype: The junction does not match germline at one end; this may be a read error. The chain links TRBV11-2 to TRBJ2-1; the D is unclear. Germline values: CDR1 SGHAT, CDR2 FQNNGV. The CDR3 contains 12 residues. The DNA of the CDR3 is TGTGTCAGCAACCCGGAGTACAGTGAGCAGTTCTTC. Its translation is CVSNPEYSEQFF.

This chain links TRBV2 with TRBJ2-7; D perhaps matches TRBD1 (5 bases). The germline gives CDR1 SNHLY, CDR2 FYNNEI. The CDR3 totals 13 residues. Trimming left V 5 bases short and J 5 bases short, with 13 bases between. CDR3 sequence reads: CASSILYRNEQYF. CDR3 coding DNA: TGTGCCAGCAGTATTCTTTACAGGAACGAGCAGTACTTC.

The chain combines TRBV29-1 with TRBJ2-2, with 9 bases that match TRBD1. The ends lost 6 bases at V and 9 bases at J; junction bases unmatched: 14. There are 15 residues in the CDR3. CDR1 and CDR2 from the germline V gene are SQVTM and ANQGSEA. CDR3 protein: CSVTEQGAITWELFF. In DNA form, the CDR3 reads TGCAGCGTGACTGAACAGGGGGCGATTACCTGGGAGCTGTTTTTT.

Points on this clonotype: The CDR3 does not close with the conserved phenylalanine or tryptophan, likely indicating a read error. The chain is built from TRBV10-1 and TRBJ1-1; D perhaps matches TRBD1 (5 bases). Germline CDR1 and CDR2: WNHNN and SYGVQD (reference sequence). CDR3 length: 12 amino acids. The CDR3 here is CVNRGGVTEAFY. CDR3 in DNA: TGCGTCAACAGAGGAGGGGTCACTGAAGCTTTCTAT.

About this clonotype itself: A much larger clone lies one base from this, so it may be a read error. The rearrangement joins TRBV7-9 to TRBJ1-1; a weak D match, TRBD1 (6 bases). Germline assignment: CDR1 SEHNR and CDR2 FQNEAQ (reference sequence). This CDR3 has 15 residues. The CDR3 region has the DNA TGTGCCAGCAGCCCCCAGGGGTTGTTGAACACTGAAGCTCTCTTT. Amino acids: CASSPQGLLNTEALF.

By share of the sample, this clonotype is large. V is TRBV11-2 and J is TRBJ2-1, with 14 bases aligning to TRBD2. CDR1 and CDR2 (germline): SGHAT, FQNNGV. The CDR3 runs 16 residues. J lost 15 bases, V lost 4 bases, and 14 bases had no gene match. For the CDR3, the DNA is TGTGCCAGCAGCTACTCTTCGACTAGCGGGAGGGGAGGCGGGTTCTTC. It yields the protein CASSYSSTSGRGGGFF.

This clonotype was detected a few times. Just one base apart from a much larger clone, this may be a read error. V and J are TRBV12-3 or TRBV12-4 and TRBJ2-2, with TRBD2 matching over 16 bases. After removal of 5 bases from V and 6 bases from J, the junction contained 15 bases not matched to a gene. This CDR3 is built from 20 residues. CDR3 residues: CASSPPPGTSGRAGAGELFF. CDR3 coding DNA: TGTGCCAGCAGTCCCCCTCCCGGGACTAGCGGGAGGGCGGGGGCCGGGGAGCTGTTTTTT.

This clonotype was seen a handful of times. The chain couples TRBV7-6 to TRBJ2-1; TRBD2 matches at 9 bases. CDR1 and CDR2 (germline): SGHVS, FNYEAQ. Unmatched junction bases numbered 2, after V lost 1 base and J lost 4 bases. The CDR3 has 15 amino acids. CDR3 coding DNA: TGTGCCAGCAGCTTAGAGACTAGCGGTTACAATGAGCAGTTCTTC. Translation: CASSLETSGYNEQFF.

A remark on this clonotype: Germline is not matched at one junction end, which may reflect a read error. The gene calls are TRBV11-2 and TRBJ2-7; D is uncertain. CDR1 is SGHAT and CDR2 is FQNNGV in the germline V gene. The CDR3 has 16 residues. CDR3 sequence: CASSLDWTSYSYEQYF. CDR3 nucleotide sequence: TGTGCCAGCAGCTTGGATTGGACCTCATACTCCTACGAGCAATACTTC. The complete variable domain, with remaining parts taken from reference TRBV11-2 and TRBJ2-7, reads EAGVAQSPRYKIIEKRQSVAFWCNPISGHATLYWYQQILGQGPKLLIQFQNNGVVDDSQLPKDRFSAERLKGVDSTLKIQPAKLEDSAVYLCASSLDWTSYSYEQYFGPGTRLTVT.

As to this clonotype: The junction shows a germline mismatch at one end, possibly a read error. This chain connects TRBV29-1 to TRBJ2-2; D possibly corresponds to TRBD1 (6 bases). Per the germline V gene, CDR1 is SQVTM and CDR2 is ANQGSEA. This CDR3 contains 14 residues. CDR3 sequence (DNA): TGCAGCGCTGGGGTGGACAGTAACATCGGGGAACTGTTTTTT. Its translation: CSAGVDSNIGELFF.

As for this clonotype: This CDR3 is missing its conserved last phenylalanine or tryptophan, likely due to a read error. CDR3 region: CASSRSTGIEAFS. The CDR3 region has the DNA TGTGCCAGTAGCCGTTCGACGGGCATTGAAGCTTTCTCT. The chain carries TRBV12-3 or TRBV12-4 and TRBJ1-1; no definite D call. This CDR3 contains 13 residues. Trimming took 9 bases from V and 7 from J, leaving 18 bases between them.

Only a few counts were recorded for this clonotype. A much larger clone differs from this one at a single base, so this may be a read error. The chain combines TRBV5-1 with TRBJ2-3; possibly TRBD2 for D (6 bases). Looked up from germline, CDR1 is SGHRS and CDR2 is YFSETQ. V was pared by 4 bases and J by 4 bases, with 13 bases between. CDR3 length: 14 amino acids. The CDR3 sequence is CASSPESSADTQYF. The CDR3, as DNA: TGCGCCAGCAGCCCGGAATCTAGCGCAGATACGCAGTATTTT.

On this clonotype: One junction end does not reproduce the germline sequence, and a read error may be involved. The chain employs TRBV6-5 and TRBJ2-3; maybe TRBD2 (5 bases). Germline V gene data show CDR1 as MNHEY and CDR2 as SVGAGI. This CDR3 spans 14 amino acids. The CDR3 sequence is CAITRSASTDAQYF. The CDR3 DNA sequence: TGTGCCATCACCAGGTCGGCTAGCACAGATGCGCAGTATTTT.

This clonotype is deemed medium-sized. The chain couples TRBV11-2 to TRBJ2-4, with D possibly being TRBD1 or TRBD2 (5 bases each). The CDR3 covers 16 residues. CDR1 is SGHAT, CDR2 FQNNGV, per germline. Trimming removed 6 bases at V and 6 bases at J, with 21 bases between. CDR3 nucleotide sequence: TGTGCCAGCAGTCAGAATGTAAGGGGCGCGGGAAACATTCAGTACTTC. Translating it yields CASSQNVRGAGNIQYF.

Many counts were recorded for this clonotype. V gene TRBV5-6 combines with J gene TRBJ2-2; D gene ambiguous. V dropped 2 bases and J dropped 2 bases, with 1 base sitting between them. CDR1 is SGHDT and CDR2 is YYEEEE in the germline V gene. CDR3 length: 12 amino acids. The CDR3 DNA sequence: TGTGCCAGCAGCTTAAACACCGGGGAGCTGTTTTTT. Encoded protein: CASSLNTGELFF.

This clonotype was recorded once. The CDR3 DNA reads TGTGCCAGTGGCTTGGATATCGGACTAGCCATAGGTGAACAGTTCTTC. It codes for CASGLDIGLAIGEQFF. This chain connects TRBV11-2 to TRBJ2-1, with 8 bases lining up with TRBD2. The CDR3 loop spans 16 amino acids. Looked up from germline, CDR1 is SGHAT and CDR2 is FQNNGV. The V segment lost 9 bases and the J segment 13 bases; nucleotides outside the gene matches: 23.

Turning to this clonotype: A junction boundary mismatches the germline segment, possibly from a read error. The rearrangement uses TRBV28 and TRBJ2-3; a possible D gene is TRBD2 (5 bases). Germline V CDR1 and CDR2: MDHEN, SYDVKM. The CDR3 length is 15 residues. CDR3 DNA: TGTGTCAGCAGTTTTCGGGGATATAGCACAGATACGCAGTATTTT. Its protein is CVSSFRGYSTDTQYF. The whole variable domain, remainder taken from reference TRBV28 and TRBJ2-3, is DVKVTQSSRYLVKRTGEKVFLECVQDMDHENMFWYRQDPGLGLRLIYFSYDVKMKEKGDIPEGYSVSREKKERFSLILESASTNQTSMYLCVSSFRGYSTDTQYFGPGTRLTVL.

This clonotype occurred many times. The rearrangement uses TRBV6-1 and TRBJ2-2; D not resolved. Germline V gene sequence: CDR1 MNHNS, CDR2 SASEGT. The CDR3 runs to 13 residues. Trimming left V 6 bases short and J 5 bases short, with 10 bases between. CDR3: CASSHLPTGELFF. Here the CDR3 DNA reads TGTGCCAGCAGCCATCTCCCGACCGGGGAGCTGTTTTTT.

This clonotype was seen at least ten times. This rearrangement joins TRBV28 to TRBJ2-7; 8 nucleotides match TRBD1. The CDR3 covers 15 residues. The germline gives CDR1 MDHEN, CDR2 SYDVKM. V lost 5 bases to trimming and J lost 2 bases; unmatched junction nucleotides: 8. DNA of the CDR3: TGTGCCAGCAGTCCCGACCCGGGACAGGCCTACGAGCAGTACTTC. It translates to CASSPDPGQAYEQYF.

This clonotype was observed at least ten times. The chain combines TRBV6-5 with TRBJ2-7, with D hard to call. The length of the CDR3 is 13 residues. The V end was cut by 6 bases, the J end by 5 bases, with 14 bases between. Germline lookup yields CDR1 MNHEY and CDR2 SVGAGI. The CDR3, as DNA: TGTGCCAGCAGCCAACTGAGTGGGAACGAGCAGTACTTC. The encoded protein is CASSQLSGNEQYF.

Regarding this clonotype: At one boundary the junction diverges from the germline segment, which might be a read error. This chain uses TRBV11-2 with TRBJ2-3; D could derive from TRBD1 or TRBD2 (6 bases each). Germline values: CDR1 SGHAT, CDR2 FQNNGV. The CDR3 runs to 16 residues. The CDR3 DNA reads TGTGCCGGCAGCTTAGGGGTGGGGGGCCTCACAGATACGCAGTATTTT. Translated: CAGSLGVGGLTDTQYF.

This clonotype was observed at least ten times. This chain links TRBV4-1 with TRBJ1-1; TRBD1 agrees at 10 bases. The V gene's germline CDR1 is MGHRA and CDR2 YSYEKL. V gave up 4 bases and J gave up 6 bases; unmatched junction bases: 8. The CDR3 spans 15 residues. The CDR3 region is CASSPRGTGVPEAFF. The CDR3 DNA follows: TGCGCCAGCAGCCCTAGGGGGACAGGGGTCCCTGAAGCTTTCTTT.

Concerning this clonotype itself: A junction boundary mismatches the germline segment, possibly from a read error. The rearrangement uses TRBV28 and TRBJ2-2, with D perhaps being TRBD1 or TRBD2 (6 bases each). Germline loops: CDR1 MDHEN, CDR2 SYDVKM. The CDR3 spans 14 residues. This CDR3 reads CGSLGGQGAGELFF. The CDR3 DNA is TGTGGCAGCCTAGGGGGGCAGGGAGCCGGGGAGCTGTTTTTT.

A note on this clonotype: A read error may account for a junction end that differs from germline. The chain joins TRBV12-3 or TRBV12-4 to TRBJ2-6, with D possibly matching TRBD1 (5 bases). The CDR3 covers 16 residues. The CDR3 DNA is TGTACCAGCAGTCCAGACAGTTTCTCTGGGGCCAACGTCGTGACTTTC. Protein: CTSSPDSFSGANVVTF.